This T cell receptor beta chain was documented in a study of control samples from healthy donors and cancer patients (TCRdb year 2020). In the case of this clone: There is no known antigen for this receptor. Base qualities were left out, and no much larger clone turns up one base away.

The trim is 6 bases for V and 5 bases for J, with a gap of 16 bases between the germline ends. Sequences MNHEY (CDR1) and SMNVEV (CDR2) are obtained from the germline V gene (reference sequence). The CDR3 covers 15 residues, taking in both the cysteine and the phenylalanine. The kept DNA is CDR3 alone, 45 bases in frame from the first base. Library generation was performed with the immunoSEQ multiplex PCR assay. Held by TCRdb, this immuneACCESS table contains in-frame sequences only and omits some clones. Under half of the omission traces to an unresolved V gene where checked; the cause of the rest is unknown. For this sample there are roughly 130,000 clones; 80% to 95% appear just once. The biggest ten clones account for around 7.9% of the sample.

The specimen sequenced was blood. The chain joins TRBV27 to TRBJ2-2; no D gene is confidently identified. The sequence came from a man aged 18 to 35 in good health. The DNA sequence is given as TGTGCCAGCAGCTTACAGCTAATGGGAACCGGGGAGCTGTTTTTT. Translation gives CASSLQLMGTGELFF.